This section outlines one T cell receptor beta chain sequence together with its context. This clonotype was counted between two and nine times. What antigen it recognizes has not been identified. No quality values exist for individual bases; no much larger clone is one base distant. Library preparation employed 5' RACE. Sequencing took place on a NextSeq 500. In the TCR library protocol, a unique molecular identifier was attached to each TCR cDNA molecule so that PCR and sequencing errors could be corrected. The original methods were these. TCR identification, UMI-based error correction and CDR3 extraction were performed with Decombinator tools. Expanded TCRs were defined as those above a frequency of 2 per 1,000, corresponding to the top 1% of the tumor frequency distribution. Rényi diversity was computed with the R vegan package after subsampling each repertoire 100 times to 5,000 TCRs. CDR3 similarity networks were built from amino acid triplet string-kernel similarity, with CDR3s being connected when pairwise similarity was above 0.82. TCRdb ran its own pipeline on the public reads, namely fastp trimming at Q25 and MiXCR clone calling, and kept in-frame beta chains. Each record represents a unique CDR3 protein, reported with the most common genes and DNA among its rows. The V and J calls, along with clone size, are taken from TCRdb and not from the paper's own processing. The sample table holds about 92,000 distinct CDR3 sequences, of which about an eighth were seen once. The ten largest clones add up to more than 40% of the sample.

What the time point label conveys for this sample: sample taken at primary tumor resection. The donors were some 76 patients from the lung TRACERx cohort who had early-stage, untreated non-small cell lung cancer. Whole RNA extracted from tumor and nontumor lung tissue, or from cryopreserved PBMC samples, was used for TCR sequencing without cell sorting. A patient was chosen for TCR sequencing only when enough RNA was available from at least two tumor regions. Sequences MDHEN (CDR1) and SYDVKM (CDR2) are obtained from the germline V gene. V is clipped by 2 bases and J by 2 bases, and the sequence between their germline boundaries is 7 bases long. The CDR3 goes from the cysteine to the phenylalanine over 13 residues. Of all the DNA, just the CDR3 is kept, 39 bases in frame from base 1. The data were taken from a study of spatial heterogeneity in lung cancer (dated by TCRdb to about 2019). Concerning the study at large: More beta-chain than alpha-chain transcripts were consistently detected, likely reflecting higher beta-chain transcript abundance. In the raw uncorrected reads, each unique combination of TCR and UMI appeared on average more than ten times. Nonsynonymous mutation counts, determined by whole-exome sequencing of tumor tissue, were related to features of the TCR repertoire. In non-small cell lung cancer, the study made a quantitative comparison of TCR alpha and beta repertoires among multiple tumor regions, matched nontumor lung and blood. At surgery, 220 tumor regions, fewer than 85 matched nontumor lung samples and 45 to 60 PBMC samples were TCR-sequenced for both alpha and beta chains. Overall study outcomes, separate from this receptor: Ubiquitous expanded tumor TCRs were detected in blood more often at tumor resection than at routine follow-up. Confirming at a functional level the hypothesis that regional TCRs recognize regional mutations was considered to require additional single-cell paired TCR alpha and beta sequencing.

Sequenced here: PBMCs, sampled at surgery. In this chain, TRBV28 is recombined with TRBJ2-7, with TRBD1 tentatively as D gene (5 bases match). This receptor was identified in a male donor with early-stage non-small cell lung cancer. The sequenced DNA is TGTGCCAGCAGTTTACAGGGTACCTACGAGCAGTACTTC. This codes for CASSLQGTYEQYF.